This entry features one T cell receptor beta chain sequence. The antigen is undetermined. These data are taken from a study of cytomegalovirus exposure and HLA in healthy donors. Produced via immunoSEQ multiplex PCR; TCRdb's table is partial and in-frame only. Among some 130,000 clones listed, approximately 80% were seen once. Regarding the study as a whole: Researchers counted around 180 TCR beta chains as cytomegalovirus-associated. According to reports, the classifier identified cytomegalovirus status with high specificity and sensitivity. The finding came from a later analysis; first-cohort TCR clusters tended to co-occur in the approximately 120 validation repertoires.

From germline, CDR1 is SGHDT and CDR2 YYEEEE. The CDR3 extends over 15 amino acids. V lost 1 base and J lost 0, with 8 bases in between. This TCR derives from a man younger than 40 in good health and CMV-seropositive. This rearrangement joins TRBV5-6 to TRBJ1-3; D is uncertain. The sequencing input was PBMCs. The DNA of the CDR3 is TGTGCCAGCAGCTTGCAGACTAGCTCTGGAAACACCATATATTTT. Translating gives CASSLQTSSGNTIYF.